One sample yielded the 32 T cell receptor beta chains listed below, sequenced in a study of blood T cell repertoires in COVID-19. Generated by immunoSEQ multiplex PCR, the TCRdb table keeps only in-frame clones and is missing some. Among under 140,000 clones listed, roughly four fifths were seen once. What was sequenced was peripheral blood. The receptors were sampled from a woman aged 55-69 years with acute or convalescent COVID-19.

CDR3 region: CSVLDRVTDTQYF. The CDR3 DNA follows: TGCAGCGTTTTGGACAGGGTGACGGATACGCAGTATTTT. The chain links TRBV29-1 to TRBJ2-3, with TRBD1 matching over 8 bases. Trimming cost V 5 bases and J 6 bases; bases outside gene matches: 7. Germline values: CDR1 SQVTM, CDR2 ANQGSEA. This CDR3 comprises 13 residues.

As to this clone: Other DNA sequences in the same sample also yield this CDR3. The chain has TRBV15 and TRBJ1-3; TRBD1 might be the D (5 bases). Between the trimmed V and J ends, which lost 0 bases and 1 base, there was a span of 7 bases. Germline V gene lookup returns CDR1 LNHNV and CDR2 YYDKDF (reference sequence). CDR3 length: 15 residues. The CDR3 sequence is CATSRDQGSGNTIYF. The CDR3 nucleotides read TGTGCCACCAGCAGAGACCAGGGATCTGGAAACACCATATATTTT.

The chain employs TRBV27 and TRBJ2-1; 7 bases line up with TRBD1. V shed 3 bases and J 8 bases; nucleotides not matched to a gene: 7. Germline V gives CDR1 MNHEY, CDR2 SMNVEV (reference sequence). This CDR3 has 14 amino acids. The CDR3 here is CASSFKGAGHEQFF. CDR3 in DNA: TGTGCCAGCAGTTTTAAGGGGGCGGGCCATGAGCAGTTCTTC.

V is TRBV25-1 and J is TRBJ1-1; 8 bases fit TRBD1. Germline values: CDR1 MGHDK, CDR2 SYGVNS. V was pared by 4 bases and J by 0 bases, with 4 bases of the junction left unmatched. This CDR3 spans 15 amino acids. CDR3 sequence: CASSGGQGMNTEAFF. The CDR3 region has the DNA TGTGCCAGCAGTGGAGGACAGGGAATGAACACTGAAGCTTTCTTT.

V and J are TRBV5-5 and TRBJ2-1; no reliable D call. V was shortened by 0 bases and J by 9 bases, with 4 bases between the two germline ends. The germline CDR1 and CDR2 sequences are SGHKS and YYEKEE (reference sequence). This CDR3 region has 11 residues. The CDR3 sequence is CASSLASEQFF. CDR3 DNA: TGTGCCAGCAGCTTGGCGAGTGAGCAGTTCTTC.

This clone was seen more than once but under ten times. The J gene is TRBJ1-2, the V gene TRBV5-1; D is ambiguous. This CDR3 spans 14 amino acids. V lost 0 bases to trimming and J lost 4 bases, with 10 bases between them. CDR1 is SGHRS, CDR2 YFSETQ, per germline. CDR3 nucleotides: TGCGCCAGCAGCTTGGCCTCAGAGGGCTATGGCTACACCTTC. It translates to CASSLASEGYGYTF.

This sequence joins TRBV6-2 or TRBV6-3 and TRBJ1-5; 7 nucleotides agree with TRBD1. V trimming: 2 bases; J trimming: 6 bases; junction bases outside the gene matches: 4. Germline CDR1 is MNHEY and CDR2 is SVGEGT. The CDR3 loop spans 14 amino acids. This CDR3 is CASSYRRGAQPQHF. CDR3 coding DNA: TGTGCCAGCAGTTACCGCAGGGGGGCTCAGCCCCAGCATTTT.

CDR3: CASSQPDGQGAFGYTF. CDR3 nucleotide sequence: TGCGCCAGCAGCCAACCTGACGGACAGGGGGCATTTGGCTACACCTTC. This rearrangement joins TRBV4-1 to TRBJ1-2; 11 bases agree with TRBD1. Germline V gene sequence: CDR1 MGHRA, CDR2 YSYEKL. The CDR3 runs to 16 residues. V lost 2 bases, J lost 7 bases, and 9 bases stayed unmatched.

The chain recombines TRBV11-2 with TRBJ2-1, with D uncertain. CDR1 and CDR2 from the germline V gene are SGHAT and FQNNGV. The CDR3 sequence is 14 residues long. Trimming removed 5 bases at V and 0 bases at J, with 8 bases between. The CDR3 is CASSPSSSYNEQFF. The CDR3 nucleotides read TGTGCCAGCAGCCCTTCTAGCTCCTACAATGAGCAGTTCTTC.

The chain is built from TRBV7-2 and TRBJ1-4, with D tentatively TRBD1 (5 bases). Looked up from germline, CDR1 is SGHTA and CDR2 is FQGNSA. The CDR3 has 15 residues. Trimming pared 5 bases from V and 9 bases from J, leaving 19 bases between. This chain's CDR3 is CASSPPSGGGKKLFF. In DNA, the CDR3 is TGTGCCAGCAGCCCTCCTTCCGGGGGGGGGAAAAAACTGTTTTTT.

The gene calls are TRBV5-1 and TRBJ2-5, with 7 bases identical to TRBD1. The germline gives CDR1 SGHRS, CDR2 YFSETQ. Trimming removed 4 bases from V and 2 bases from J; junction bases left unmatched: 8. CDR3 length: 15 amino acids. This chain's CDR3 is CASSPGTALQETQYF. In DNA, the CDR3 is TGCGCCAGCAGCCCCGGGACAGCACTTCAAGAGACCCAGTACTTC.

V and J are TRBV5-4 and TRBJ2-2, with a weak D call TRBD1 (8 bases). CDR3 size: 15 residues. Germline V gene data show CDR1 as SGHNT and CDR2 as YYREEE (reference sequence). The V end was cut by 5 bases, the J end by 5 bases, with 16 bases between. CDR3 protein: CASRPGQGGTGELFF. The CDR3 DNA reads as TGTGCCAGCAGACCCGGACAGGGAGGGACCGGGGAGCTGTTTTTT.

This clone came up once. The rearrangement links TRBV20-1 to TRBJ2-1, with D perhaps TRBD2 (6 bases). Germline assignment: CDR1 DFQATT and CDR2 SNEGSKA (reference sequence). The CDR3 sequence is 11 residues long. Trimming shortened V by 3 bases and J by 9 bases, and 9 bases separated the two germline ends. For the CDR3, the DNA is TGCAGTGCTAGCGGGGGAGGTGAGCAGTTCTTC. Translated: CSASGGGEQFF.

V gene TRBV5-1 combines with J gene TRBJ2-5; 10 bases are a match to TRBD2. V gave up 3 bases and J gave up 2 bases; unmatched junction bases: 10. Germline loops: CDR1 SGHRS, CDR2 YFSETQ. The CDR3 loop spans 17 amino acids. The CDR3 sequence: CASSSASGGGAQETQYF. The CDR3 nucleotides read TGCGCCAGCAGCTCCGCTAGCGGGGGAGGGGCACAAGAGACCCAGTACTTC. Filled out from reference TRBV5-1 and TRBJ2-5, the complete variable domain reads KAGVTQTPRYLIKTRGQQVTLSCSPISGHRSVSWYQQTPGQGLQFLFEYFSETQRNKGNFPGRFSGRQFSNSRSEMNVSTLELGDSALYLCASSSASGGGAQETQYFGPGTRLLVL.

The chain carries TRBV5-1 and TRBJ2-1, with a possible D match to TRBD2 (6 bases). CDR1 is SGHRS, CDR2 YFSETQ, per germline. With 6 bases removed from V and 1 base from J, the gap between germline ends came to 14 bases. This CDR3 has 15 amino acids. CDR3 protein: CASMAPGVSYNEQFF. The CDR3 bases are TGCGCCAGCATGGCGCCGGGGGTTTCCTACAATGAGCAGTTCTTC. The entire variable domain, with the rest obtained from reference TRBV5-1 and TRBJ2-1, is as follows: KAGVTQTPRYLIKTRGQQVTLSCSPISGHRSVSWYQQTPGQGLQFLFEYFSETQRNKGNFPGRFSGRQFSNSRSEMNVSTLELGDSALYLCASMAPGVSYNEQFFGPGTRLTVL.

The V and J genes are TRBV7-3 and TRBJ2-5; D might be TRBD2 (6 bases). Germline V CDR1 and CDR2: SGHTA, FQGTGA. V lost 0 bases to trimming and J lost 9 bases, with 11 bases between them. This CDR3 is 13 amino acids long. The DNA for the CDR3 is TGTGCCAGCAGCTTAACGGTCGGGGAGGCCCAGTACTTC. This gives the protein CASSLTVGEAQYF.

The chain couples TRBV6-6 to TRBJ2-2; TRBD2 aligns across 7 bases. Germline assignment: CDR1 MNHNY and CDR2 SVGAGI (reference sequence). Trimming cost V 6 bases and J 8 bases; bases outside gene matches: 6. This CDR3 has 13 residues. The CDR3 reads CASSRPRGGELFF. The DNA for the CDR3 is TGTGCCAGCAGCCGTCCGCGGGGGGGGGAGCTGTTTTTT.

The CDR3 DNA reads TGTGCCAGCAGCCCACATGCCAGGGGGGCCTTAGAGCAGTACTTC. Translating gives CASSPHARGALEQYF. The rearrangement joins TRBV11-3 to TRBJ2-7; possibly TRBD1 for D (7 bases). The CDR3 runs 15 residues. CDR1 is SGHNT and CDR2 is YENEEA in the germline V gene. V lost 5 bases and J lost 7, with 21 bases in between. Based on the CDR3 plus reference TRBV11-3 and TRBJ2-7, the full variable domain is EAGVVQSPRYKIIEKKQPVAFWCNPISGHNTLYWYLQNLGQGPELLIRYENEEAVDDSQLPKDRFSAERLKGVDSTLKIQPAELGDSAVYLCASSPHARGALEQYFGPGTRLTVT.

The rearrangement links TRBV7-2 to TRBJ2-2, with 10 bases that match TRBD1. The CDR3 contains 18 residues. The V and J ends lost 2 bases and 7 bases, in that order; junction bases with no gene match: 13. Germline CDR1 is SGHTA and CDR2 is FQGNSA. The CDR3 DNA is TGTGCCAGCAGCTTATCTATATGGGGACAGGGGAGTGACGGGGAGCTGTTTTTT. It is translated as CASSLSIWGQGSDGELFF.

The chain carries TRBV23-1 and TRBJ1-5; TRBD1 is a possible D gene (6 bases). TRBV23-1 is placed among ORFs of uncertain function. This CDR3 is built from 13 residues. Trimming pared 10 bases from V and 4 bases from J, leaving 14 bases between. CDR3 DNA: TGCGCCAAAGCCGGGACAAAGAATCAGCCCCAGCATTTT. Its translation: CAKAGTKNQPQHF.

The chain has TRBV19 and TRBJ1-2, with 7 bases lining up with TRBD1. The CDR3 runs to 15 residues. Germline V gene lookup returns CDR1 LNHDA and CDR2 SQIVND (reference sequence). J was trimmed by 7 bases and V by 0 bases; bases with no gene match: 8. This CDR3 is CASSIDPRGTGGYTF. As DNA, the CDR3 is TGTGCCAGTAGTATAGATCCCAGGGGGACTGGTGGCTACACCTTC.

Here the CDR3 reads CASSQTGVPNEKLFF. CDR3 coding DNA: TGCGCCAGCAGCCAAACAGGGGTCCCAAATGAAAAACTGTTTTTT. The chain links TRBV4-3 to TRBJ1-4; TRBD1 matches 7 bases. CDR3 length equals 15 residues. Germline loops: CDR1 LGHNA, CDR2 YSLEER. V lost 2 bases and J lost 5; bases outside the gene matches: 5.

The V and J genes are TRBV4-3 and TRBJ1-3; no clear D gene. Germline CDR1 reads LGHNA; CDR2 reads YSLEER. CDR3 length equals 16 residues. V was clipped by 0 bases and J by 7 bases, with 16 bases between them. CDR3 sequence: CASSQDLGGLGNTIYF. Written as DNA, the CDR3 is TGCGCCAGCAGCCAAGATCTGGGCGGGTTGGGGAACACCATATATTTT.

The V call is TRBV9, the J call TRBJ2-1; 9 bases are shared with TRBD2. The CDR3 spans 17 residues. CDR1 and CDR2 from the germline V gene are SGDLS and YYNGEE. Unmatched junction bases numbered 16, after V lost 4 bases and J lost 8 bases. The CDR3 nucleotides read TGTGCCAGCAGCCCCTTCTCTCGGGCGGGGGGGGTGCATGAGCAGTTCTTC. Amino acids: CASSPFSRAGGVHEQFF. The whole variable domain, filled in from reference TRBV9 and TRBJ2-1, reads DSGVTQTPKHLITATGQRVTLRCSPRSGDLSVYWYQQSLDQGLQFLIQYYNGEERAKGNILERFSAQQFPDLHSELNLSSLELGDSALYFCASSPFSRAGGVHEQFFGPGTRLTVL.

CDR3 loop: CASRAGDYYTF. The DNA for the CDR3 is TGTGCCAGCAGGGCCGGAGATTACTACACCTTC. The J gene is TRBJ1-2, the V gene TRBV6-5, with D unresolved. This CDR3 contains 11 residues. Germline V gene data show CDR1 as MNHEY and CDR2 as SVGAGI. The ends were cut back, 6 bases at V and 10 bases at J, with 12 bases in the middle.

This clone was seen a handful of times. One end of the junction fails to match germline, which may point to a read error. The chain uses TRBV29-1 and TRBJ2-3; D gene unclear. CDR1 SQVTM and CDR2 ANQGSEA come from the germline V gene. The CDR3 extends over 13 amino acids. The CDR3 nucleotides are TGCAGCGTTGAAGACCCTGGCACGGATACGCAGTATTTT. It codes for CSVEDPGTDTQYF.

The chain couples TRBV2 to TRBJ1-1; D uncertain. Between the trimmed V and J ends, which lost 2 bases and 10 bases, there was a span of 20 bases. This CDR3 spans 15 amino acids. Germline V gene sequence: CDR1 SNHLY, CDR2 FYNNEI. The CDR3 DNA reads TGTGCCAGCAGTGAAATTGGGTCGACTGTTCTTGGAGCTTTCTTT. Translation: CASSEIGSTVLGAFF.

The chain joins TRBV6-5 to TRBJ1-1; the D gene is possibly TRBD1 (5 bases). Germline V lookup: CDR1 MNHEY, CDR2 SVGAGI. This CDR3 spans 14 amino acids. V lost 6 bases, J lost 4 bases, and 15 bases lay in between. The CDR3 is CASSLQGEVTEAFF. DNA of the CDR3: TGTGCCAGCAGCCTCCAGGGTGAGGTCACTGAAGCTTTCTTT.

This clone has just a few counts. V usage is TRBV4-3 and J usage is TRBJ2-7, with 8 bases identical to TRBD2. Germline-derived CDR1 and CDR2 are LGHNA and YSLEER. The CDR3 covers 15 residues. V shed 4 bases and J 5 bases; nucleotides not matched to a gene: 10. CDR3 in DNA: TGCGCCAGCAGCCCCGGCGCGGGGGGCGAGAACGAGCAGTACTTC. Encoded protein: CASSPGAGGENEQYF.

V gene TRBV5-1 combines with J gene TRBJ2-5; possibly TRBD2 for D (6 bases). Per the germline V gene, CDR1 is SGHRS and CDR2 is YFSETQ. The CDR3 has 14 amino acids. Deletions cut 2 bases from V and 4 bases from J, with 12 bases between. The CDR3 protein is CASSLSGGLETQYF. The CDR3, as DNA: TGCGCCAGCAGCTTATCCGGAGGGCTAGAGACCCAGTACTTC.

This clone was seen only once. The CDR3 region is CASSGAVTTEAFF. CDR3 sequence (DNA): TGCGCCAGCAGCGGGGCGGTGACCACTGAAGCTTTCTTT. The V call is TRBV5-1, the J call TRBJ1-1, with D maybe TRBD1 (5 bases). Germline V gene sequence: CDR1 SGHRS, CDR2 YFSETQ. V lost 4 bases and J 4 bases, leaving 11 bases between the germline ends. CDR3 length equals 13 residues.

V gene TRBV5-4 combines with J gene TRBJ1-2, with D perhaps matching TRBD1 (5 bases). This CDR3 has 15 residues. The germline V and J ends were trimmed by 3 bases and 2 bases, with 14 bases remaining between them. In germline, CDR1 is SGHNT, CDR2 YYREEE (reference sequence). Here the CDR3 DNA reads TGTGCCAGCAGCTACGACAGTCTCCGAAACTATGGCTACACCTTC. Its protein is CASSYDSLRNYGYTF.